The present entry profiles one T cell receptor beta chain with its context. These data originate in a study of blood T cell repertoires in COVID-19. The overall study: The United States, Italy and Spain supplied acute and convalescent COVID-19 samples. From T cells, B-cell-depleted T cells, or PBMCs came the material, which was cDNA or gDNA.

As originally analysed: Amplification from reference gene primers served as the basis for estimated nucleated cell counts. The table came from immunoSEQ multiplex PCR; TCRdb's copy has only in-frame clones and leaves some out. The DNA gave D and trimming, while V, J and clone size come from that table. The sample gives approximately 50,000 clones, over 70% of which show up once; 3% to 3.5% is in the top ten. This CDR3 comprises 12 residues. Germline V CDR1 and CDR2: SQVTM, ANQGSEA. The V end lost 4 bases, the J end lost 8 bases, and 14 bases lay between the germline ends. The sequenced sample consisted of peripheral blood. The receptor comes from a human donor in a cohort sampled during active COVID-19. The rearrangement joins TRBV29-1 to TRBJ1-1; a possible D gene is TRBD1 (5 bases). The CDR3 sequence is CSVVHQGTEAFF. The CDR3 nucleotides read TGCAGCGTTGTCCATCAGGGTACGGAAGCTTTCTTT.